The subject of this entry is one TCR beta chain. The assay was immunoSEQ multiplex PCR, and TCRdb's table has in-frame clones only and misses some. The table has more than 70,000 clones, around 90% seen once. This sample is part of a study of T cell changes during pregnancy in multiple sclerosis. CDR1 is SGDLS, CDR2 YYNGEE, per germline. J gave up 0 bases and V 5 bases, and 6 bases lay outside the gene matches. The CDR3 runs 15 residues. This clonotype was obtained from a female donor with multiple sclerosis, enrolled in a pregnancy study. V and J are TRBV9 and TRBJ2-5; 8 nucleotides align to TRBD2. The sample consisted of peripheral blood, taken before pregnancy. This CDR3 is CASSSYSGDQETQYF. Written as DNA, the CDR3 is TGTGCCAGCAGTTCCTATAGCGGGGACCAAGAGACCCAGTACTTC.